The 16 T cell receptor beta chains below were found in one sample sequenced in a study of T cells after yellow fever vaccination. TCRdb called the 5' RACE reads again in MiXCR, with one record for every CDR3 protein. Of 300,000 or so distinct CDR3 sequences listed, 6.8% were seen once; the top ten hold 15% to 20%. The source material was PBMCs, sampled 35 to 50 days after the first yellow fever vaccination. These receptors came from a man between 18 and 35 years old who received the YFV17D yellow fever vaccine.

A few counts support this clonotype. The chain recombines TRBV4-3 with TRBJ2-3; tentatively, D is TRBD1 (6 bases). Germline lookup yields CDR1 LGHNA and CDR2 YSLEER. The CDR3 length is 16 residues. The V end was cut by 4 bases, the J end by 2 bases, with 16 bases between. The CDR3 DNA follows: TGCGCCAGCAGCCGGAAAACAGGGTTCGACACAGATACGCAGTATTTT. Translating gives CASSRKTGFDTDTQYF.

The chain recombines TRBV19 with TRBJ2-1; 11 positions agree with TRBD2. Germline V lookup: CDR1 LNHDA, CDR2 SQIVND (reference sequence). After removal of 3 bases from V and 5 bases from J, the junction contained 6 bases not matched to a gene. The CDR3 runs 16 residues. The CDR3 DNA is TGTGCCAGTAGTATGATTAGCGGGGGGGCCCACAATGAGCAGTTCTTC. Protein sequence: CASSMISGGAHNEQFF.

This clonotype was detected a few times. The V and J genes are TRBV6-1 and TRBJ2-1; 7 nucleotides align to TRBD1. Unmatched junction bases numbered 9, after V lost 7 bases and J lost 0 bases. Germline CDR1 is MNHNS and CDR2 is SASEGT. The CDR3 sequence is 16 residues long. The CDR3 nucleotides are TGTGCCAGCACCCAAGCAGGGGGACGCTCCTACAATGAGCAGTTCTTC. This encodes CASTQAGGRSYNEQFF.

Only a few counts were recorded for this clonotype. This chain uses TRBV12-5 with TRBJ2-1; 9 positions agree with TRBD2. With 7 bases clipped from V and 2 bases from J, the junction kept 3 bases outside the gene matches. The length of the CDR3 is 14 residues. Per the germline V gene, CDR1 is LGHNT and CDR2 is FRNRAP. CDR3 residues: CASAERGAYNEQFF. In DNA, the CDR3 is TGTGCTAGTGCCGAGCGGGGGGCCTACAATGAGCAGTTCTTC. Using reference TRBV12-5 and TRBJ2-1 for the parts outside the CDR3, the full variable domain is DARVTQTPRHKVTEMGQEVTMRCQPILGHNTVFWYRQTMMQGLELLAYFRNRAPLDDSGMPKDRFSAEMPDATLATLKIQPSEPRDSAVYFCASAERGAYNEQFFGPGTRLTVL.

There are many counts of this clonotype. V gene TRBV5-1 combines with J gene TRBJ1-6; D is uncertain. CDR3 length equals 15 residues. The germline gives CDR1 SGHRS, CDR2 YFSETQ. V lost 4 bases and J 10 bases, leaving 18 bases between the germline ends. The CDR3 here is CASSLGEVSGSPLHF. In DNA, the CDR3 is TGCGCCAGCAGCCTCGGGGAGGTTTCAGGATCACCCCTCCACTTT.

Comments on this clonotype: A junction end diverges from the germline sequence, so it may reflect a read error. The CDR3 sequence is CAISLTWASGGYTDTQYF. Here the CDR3 DNA reads TGTGCCATCAGTTTAACGTGGGCTAGCGGGGGATACACAGATACGCAGTATTTT. V usage is TRBV12-3 or TRBV12-4 and J usage is TRBJ2-3; TRBD2 agrees at 10 bases. The CDR3 is made up of 18 amino acids.

There are a few counts of this clonotype. The CDR3 DNA is TGCGCCAGCAGCCACCTGACAGGGGGCTATGGCTACACCTTC. Translating it yields CASSHLTGGYGYTF. This chain uses TRBV4-3 with TRBJ1-2; 9 bases are shared with TRBD1. The CDR3 length is 14 residues. The germline V gene encodes CDR1 LGHNA and CDR2 YSLEER. The V gene end was trimmed by 3 bases and the J gene end by 4 bases; junction bases not matched to a gene: 3.

The chain employs TRBV18 and TRBJ1-1, with D unresolved. The V gene's germline CDR1 is KGHSH and CDR2 LQKENI. Trimming took 6 bases from V and 5 from J, leaving 19 bases between them. The CDR3 runs 15 residues. CDR3 protein: CASSPQRWGGTEAFF. Here the CDR3 DNA reads TGTGCCAGCTCCCCCCAGCGTTGGGGTGGGACTGAAGCTTTCTTT.

The J gene is TRBJ1-6, the V gene TRBV2; D uncertain. This CDR3 is 12 amino acids long. The V end lost 2 bases, the J end lost 11 bases, and 7 bases lay between the germline ends. Germline assignment: CDR1 SNHLY and CDR2 FYNNEI. CDR3 in DNA: TGTGCCAGCAGTGAATTCCCGCCACCCCTCCACTTT. Translation: CASSEFPPPLHF.

This clonotype was seen repeatedly, ten times or more. This rearrangement joins TRBV7-2 to TRBJ2-7; no reliable D call. With 1 base removed from V and 0 bases from J, the gap between germline ends came to 4 bases. Germline V CDR1 and CDR2: SGHTA, FQGNSA. The CDR3 extends over 13 amino acids. The CDR3 loop reads CASSLGRSYEQYV. Here the CDR3 DNA reads TGTGCCAGCAGCTTAGGGCGCTCCTACGAGCAGTACGTC.

This chain joins TRBV6-1 and TRBJ1-2; no definite D call. The germline gives CDR1 MNHNS, CDR2 SASEGT. This CDR3 spans 14 amino acids. Trimming removed 11 bases from V and 5 bases from J, with 21 bases in between. The CDR3 sequence is CASGGVGSKYGYTF. The DNA of the CDR3 is TGTGCCTCCGGCGGCGTCGGCAGCAAATATGGCTACACCTTC.

This clonotype has more than one count but fewer than ten. The rearrangement joins TRBV27 to TRBJ2-7; D ambiguous. Germline values: CDR1 MNHEY, CDR2 SMNVEV (reference sequence). CDR3 length equals 14 residues. The V and J ends lost 5 bases and 1 base respectively, with 12 bases between them. The CDR3 nucleotides are TGTGCCAGCAGTCTCAAGGACCTTTCCTACGAGCAGTACTTC. Translation: CASSLKDLSYEQYF.

This clonotype has ten or more counts. The gene calls are TRBV3-1 and TRBJ1-2, with 8 bases aligning to TRBD1. The length of the CDR3 is 14 residues. V shed 3 bases and J 3 bases; nucleotides not matched to a gene: 3. Germline assignment: CDR1 LGHDT and CDR2 YNNKEL (reference sequence). CDR3 in amino acids: CASSHSGGDYGYTF. DNA for the CDR3: TGTGCCAGCAGCCACTCAGGGGGCGACTATGGCTACACCTTC.

A few counts support this clonotype. CDR3 region: CASSPKDRGQDTEAFF. The CDR3, as DNA: TGCGCCAGCAGCCCTAAGGACAGGGGGCAGGACACTGAAGCTTTCTTT. The V gene is TRBV5-1, the J gene TRBJ1-1, with 11 nucleotides matching TRBD1. Germline-derived CDR1 and CDR2 are SGHRS and YFSETQ. The CDR3 spans 16 residues. Trimming took 4 bases from V and 3 from J; bases not matched to a gene: 8.

This clonotype was detected ten times or more. This rearrangement joins TRBV5-1 to TRBJ2-1; 15 nucleotides match TRBD2. Germline loops: CDR1 SGHRS, CDR2 YFSETQ. Unmatched junction bases numbered 8, after V lost 4 bases and J lost 6 bases. This CDR3 spans 17 amino acids. CDR3 loop: CASSHGTSGGCCNEQFF. The DNA of the CDR3 is TGCGCCAGCAGCCACGGGACTAGCGGGGGGTGTTGCAATGAGCAGTTCTTC.

The J gene is TRBJ1-1, the V gene TRBV6-5, with TRBD1 as a possible D gene (6 bases). Trimming took 4 bases from V and 11 from J, leaving 14 bases between them. Germline V gives CDR1 MNHEY, CDR2 SVGAGI. The CDR3 is 12 residues long. The CDR3, as DNA: TGTGCCAGCAGTTCGGAGGGGGGCCTTGCTTTCTTT. The encoded protein is CASSSEGGLAFF.